The clone carrying this T cell receptor beta chain was counted between two and nine times. Its specificity is unknown. These data belong to a study of beta chain features in type 1 diabetes. The wider study: Summed over all samples, the examined sorted cells came to 107,917,701.

Based on CD45RO/CCR7/CD25/CD127/CD95/CD27, CD4+ regulatory, stem cell-like memory, naive and central memory cells were sorted. All of the isolated RNA was reverse transcribed, so expressed TCRB transcripts were sequenced. Repertoires were generated with immunoSEQ multiplex PCR, while TCRdb's copy carries only in-frame clones and drops some. The top ten hold under 1.5% of the sample, which has some 150,000 clones, 10% seen once. CDR1 and CDR2 from the germline V gene are SGHDN and FVKESK. This CDR3 region has 16 residues. The V and J ends lost 1 base and 8 bases, in that order; junction bases with no gene match: 10. Study-wide results and caveats: People with Type 1 diabetes carried modestly yet significantly shorter TCRB CDR3s in all four CD4+ subsets. A definitive answer on HLA type influencing TCRB rearrangement was not reached here.

The source of this sequence is a man between 18 and 29 years old in good health. The V and J genes are TRBV14 and TRBJ2-1; 8 bases line up with TRBD1. The sample was naive CD4+ T cells from blood. CDR3 loop: CASSQGGPWTGHEQFF. The CDR3 coding sequence is TGTGCCAGCAGCCAAGGGGGGCCCTGGACAGGGCATGAGCAGTTCTTC.